Following are 25 T cell receptor beta chains from one sample sequenced in a study of tumor-infiltrating lymphocytes in primary liver carcinoma. Germline DNA was also extracted, and blood RNA was taken from unsorted whole blood. TCR beta cDNA was reverse-transcribed from about 500 ng of total RNA. The reaction used a constant-region primer and ProtoScript II reverse transcriptase. Sequencing libraries for TCR beta derived from three nested multiplex PCR rounds that used slightly modified ARM-PCR. In the first two PCR rounds, TRBV1-TRBV30 forward primers were paired with a C-beta reverse primer, and each round lasted roughly 9 cycles. TCRdb recomputed calls from the multiplex PCR reads with MiXCR, one row per CDR3 protein. The repertoire holds about 180,000 distinct CDR3 sequences, with 50% to 75% as singletons. The sample was peripheral blood. Every receptor here comes from a man between 35 and 55 years old with primary liver carcinoma and hepatitis B virus infection.

The table lists this clonotype with many counts. The chain links TRBV11-2 to TRBJ2-7, with a possible D match to TRBD2 (5 bases). Germline lookup yields CDR1 SGHAT and CDR2 FQNNGV. CDR3 size: 14 residues. Trimming took off 0 bases at V and 4 bases at J, with 10 bases between the two ends. The CDR3 protein is CASSLESGWYEQYF. CDR3 sequence (DNA): TGTGCCAGCAGCTTAGAATCGGGGTGGTACGAGCAGTACTTC.

On this clonotype: At one boundary the junction diverges from the germline segment, which might be a read error. The V call is TRBV11-2, the J call TRBJ2-7, with 9 nucleotides matching TRBD1. From germline, CDR1 is SGHAT and CDR2 FQNNGV. The CDR3 extends over 16 amino acids. The CDR3 DNA follows: TGTGCCTGCAGCTTAGACTTTCTGGGACAGGGCTACGAGCAATACTTC. Translating gives CACSLDFLGQGYEQYF.

Of note for this clonotype: The CDR3 carries no conserved terminal phenylalanine or tryptophan, so it likely arises from a read error. The rearrangement links TRBV4-2 to TRBJ1-4, with 7 bases matching TRBD1. CDR3 length equals 14 residues. Germline V gene sequence: CDR1 LGHNA, CDR2 YNFKEQ. In DNA, the CDR3 is TGTGTCAGCAGCCGTGACAGGGATGATGAAAAACTGTTTTCT. Translation: CVSSRDRDDEKLFS.

Points on this clonotype: Sequence at one end of the junction differs from germline and may be a read error. The chain joins TRBV30 to TRBJ2-1; 7 bases fit TRBD2. CDR3 size: 11 residues. From germline, CDR1 is GTSNPN and CDR2 SVGIG (reference sequence). The CDR3 DNA reads TGTGCGTCCGGGACGAGGGGAGGGCAGCTCTTC. Amino acid sequence: CASGTRGGQLF.

In the case of this clonotype: One junction end disagrees with the germline gene, perhaps due to a read error. This chain connects TRBV11-2 to TRBJ2-2; 13 nucleotides align to TRBD2. Looked up from germline, CDR1 is SGHAT and CDR2 is FQNNGV. The CDR3 totals 18 residues. The CDR3 spells CASSFPGLAGRETRELFF. Here the CDR3 DNA reads TGTGCGAGCAGCTTCCCGGGACTAGCGGGAAGGGAGACCCGGGAGCTGTTTTTT. Full variable domain (remainder filled in from reference TRBV11-2 and TRBJ2-2): EAGVAQSPRYKIIEKRQSVAFWCNPISGHATLYWYQQILGQGPKLLIQFQNNGVVDDSQLPKDRFSAERLKGVDSTLKIQPAKLEDSAVYLCASSFPGLAGRETRELFFGEGSRLTVL.

The V and J genes are TRBV29-1 and TRBJ2-7; a possible D gene is TRBD1 (5 bases). Germline V lookup: CDR1 SQVTM, CDR2 ANQGSEA. V was pared by 0 bases and J by 1 base, with 16 bases between. This CDR3 is built from 16 residues. The DNA of the CDR3 is TGCAGCGTTGAAGATCGAAGACAGTACGCTTCCTACGAGCAGTACTTC. This encodes CSVEDRRQYASYEQYF.

About this clonotype: Because it lacks the conserved phenylalanine or tryptophan at the end, this CDR3 is likely a read error. The genes are TRBV29-1 and TRBJ2-1, with D hard to call. Germline V gene sequence: CDR1 SQVTM, CDR2 ANQGSEA. The CDR3 is 12 residues long. V was trimmed by 0 bases and J by 9 bases, leaving 9 bases between them. CDR3: CSVEDRWFEQFY. The DNA of the CDR3 is TGCAGCGTTGAAGATCGTTGGTTTGAGCAGTTCTAC.

A remark on this clonotype: A much more abundant neighbour one base away suggests this may be a read error. V is TRBV5-1 and J is TRBJ2-1; a weak D match, TRBD2 (6 bases). V lost 0 bases and J 9 bases, leaving 22 bases between the germline ends. CDR1 and CDR2 from the germline V gene are SGHRS and YFSETQ. The CDR3 contains 17 residues. DNA for the CDR3: TGCGCCAGCAGCTTGGTAGGACTATCGGGATCCGGGGGTGAGCAGTTCTTC. Its translation is CASSLVGLSGSGGEQFF.

The chain carries TRBV10-3 and TRBJ2-5; D is perhaps TRBD1 or TRBD2 (5 bases each). The V end was cut by 10 bases, the J end by 2 bases, with 17 bases between. The CDR3 runs to 14 residues. Looked up from germline, CDR1 is ENHRY and CDR2 is SYGVKD. The CDR3 sequence is CATAAGAVQETQYF. CDR3 DNA sequence: TGTGCCACCGCCGCCGGGGCAGTTCAAGAGACCCAGTACTTC.

Points on this clonotype: At one end, the junction sequence differs from germline, possibly due to a read error. The chain has TRBV20-1 and TRBJ2-5, with D unresolved. This CDR3 comprises 15 residues. Germline V gene data show CDR1 as DFQATT and CDR2 as SNEGSKA (reference sequence). CDR3 protein: CNASNVGKGRETQYF. The DNA of the CDR3 is TGCAATGCTAGTAACGTAGGCAAGGGTAGGGAGACCCAGTACTTC.

For this clonotype: A much larger clone sits a single nucleotide away, making a read error possible. This sequence joins TRBV29-1 and TRBJ2-3; D is possibly TRBD2 (6 bases). Germline CDR1 reads SQVTM; CDR2 reads ANQGSEA. Trimming took off 4 bases at V and 4 bases at J, with 24 bases between the two ends. There are 17 residues in the CDR3. CDR3 nucleotide sequence: TGCAGCGTTGGAGATCTTGAGGGCGGGAAATCGGCAGATACGCAGTATTTT. It yields the protein CSVGDLEGGKSADTQYF.

The sample holds a few counts of this clonotype. DNA for the CDR3: TGCGCCAGCAGCCAGACAGATACGCAGTATTTT. Translating gives CASSQTDTQYF. The gene calls are TRBV4-1 and TRBJ2-3; D gene ambiguous. Germline V gene sequence: CDR1 MGHRA, CDR2 YSYEKL. V shed 3 bases and J shed 3 bases, with 1 base lying between them. The CDR3 runs to 11 residues.

About this clonotype: A much larger clone differs by one base, so this may be a read error. The chain is built from TRBV29-1 and TRBJ2-1; possible D gene TRBD1, 5 bases. V was pared by 8 bases and J by 9 bases, with 20 bases between. The CDR3 is 13 residues long. Germline lookup yields CDR1 SQVTM and CDR2 ANQGSEA. The CDR3 loop reads CSTGHGPPGEQFF. In DNA, the CDR3 is TGCAGCACTGGACATGGACCCCCCGGTGAGCAGTTCTTC.

The CDR3 loop reads CASSLSGTKQYF. CDR3 nucleotide sequence: TGTGCCAGCAGCCTATCGGGGACAAAACAGTACTTC. The chain joins TRBV11-1 to TRBJ2-7, with D perhaps matching TRBD1 (6 bases). Germline V lookup: CDR1 SGHAT, CDR2 FQDESV (reference sequence). The CDR3 covers 12 residues. The V and J ends lost 5 bases and 10 bases respectively, with 15 bases between them.

Many counts were recorded for this clonotype. This rearrangement joins TRBV12-3 or TRBV12-4 to TRBJ2-7; 9 bases fit TRBD2. The length of the CDR3 is 17 residues. V dropped 4 bases and J dropped 1; count of bases not matched to a gene: 11. The CDR3 is CASSSRGSGSRSYEQYF. CDR3 in DNA: TGTGCCAGCAGTTCCAGGGGTAGCGGGAGTCGGTCCTACGAGCAGTACTTC.

Concerning this clonotype itself: Germline and junction disagree at one end, which may indicate a read error. The chain couples TRBV11-1 to TRBJ2-3; 8 bases are shared with TRBD2. The CDR3 loop spans 14 amino acids. CDR1 SGHAT and CDR2 FQDESV come from the germline V gene (reference sequence). Here the CDR3 reads CANSLGTRLDTQYF. CDR3 in DNA: TGTGCCAACAGCCTAGGGACTAGGTTAGATACGCAGTATTTT. Full variable domain (rest looked up from reference TRBV11-1 and TRBJ2-3): EAEVAQSPRYKITEKSQAVAFWCDPISGHATLYWYRQILGQGPELLVQFQDESVVDDSQLPKDRFSAERLKGVDSTLKIQPAELGDSAMYLCANSLGTRLDTQYFGPGTRLTVL.

Notes on this clonotype: This clone may be a read error of a much larger clone one base away. The chain is built from TRBV5-5 and TRBJ2-7; D possibly corresponds to TRBD2 (5 bases). The germline V gene has CDR1 SGHKS and CDR2 YYEKEE (reference sequence). CDR3 length equals 12 residues. The germline V and J ends were trimmed by 0 bases and 8 bases, with 9 bases remaining between them. The CDR3 nucleotides are TGTGCCAGCAGCTTGGTGGGAGACAAGCAGTACTTC. Protein product: CASSLVGDKQYF.

This clonotype has ten or more counts. This sequence joins TRBV6-5 and TRBJ1-1, with 7 bases identical to TRBD1. Germline-derived CDR1 and CDR2 are MNHEY and SVGAGI. The CDR3 is 15 residues long. V trimming: 6 bases; J trimming: 0 bases; junction bases outside the gene matches: 7. CDR3 residues: CASRDTGTVNTEAFF. The CDR3 nucleotides read TGTGCCAGCAGAGACACCGGGACAGTGAACACTGAAGCTTTCTTT.

The sample holds a few counts of this clonotype. The genes are TRBV14 and TRBJ2-1, with D uncertain. The ends were cut back, 0 bases at V and 1 base at J, with 10 bases in the middle. CDR3 size: 16 residues. CDR1 is SGHDN, CDR2 FVKESK, per germline. The CDR3 is CASSQDLGYSYNEQFF. Written as DNA, the CDR3 is TGTGCCAGCAGCCAAGATCTGGGGTATTCCTACAATGAGCAGTTCTTC.

This clonotype was counted many times. This rearrangement joins TRBV29-1 to TRBJ2-7; 12 nucleotides match TRBD2. Losses at the gene ends were 5 bases for V and 6 bases for J; bases not matched to a gene: 5. Germline lookup yields CDR1 SQVTM and CDR2 ANQGSEA. The CDR3 is 13 residues long. The CDR3 DNA is TGCAGCGTTCGACTAGCGGGAGTCGGCGAGCAGTACTTC. It specifies CSVRLAGVGEQYF.

This clonotype showed up many times. This chain joins TRBV11-2 and TRBJ2-7, with 10 bases lining up with TRBD1. CDR1 is SGHAT, CDR2 FQNNGV, per germline. With V trimmed by 5 bases and J by 6 bases, 10 bases remained unmatched. The length of the CDR3 is 15 residues. CDR3 sequence reads: CASSLRTGGGLEQYF. The CDR3 coding sequence is TGTGCCAGCAGCCTTCGGACAGGGGGTGGCCTCGAGCAGTACTTC. Using reference TRBV11-2 and TRBJ2-7 for the parts outside the CDR3, the full variable domain is EAGVAQSPRYKIIEKRQSVAFWCNPISGHATLYWYQQILGQGPKLLIQFQNNGVVDDSQLPKDRFSAERLKGVDSTLKIQPAKLEDSAVYLCASSLRTGGGLEQYFGPGTRLTVT.

This rearrangement joins TRBV5-8 to TRBJ2-1; 12 nucleotides align to TRBD2. This CDR3 comprises 16 residues. CDR1 and CDR2 (germline): SGHTS, YDEGEE. After removal of 4 bases from V and 6 bases from J, the junction contained 8 bases not matched to a gene. CDR3 DNA: TGTGCCAGCAGCCCGTCTAGCGGGAGGGCACTCAATGAGCAGTTCTTC. This codes for CASSPSSGRALNEQFF.

The gene calls are TRBV10-3 and TRBJ1-1; 9 nucleotides line up with TRBD1. CDR1 ENHRY and CDR2 SYGVKD come from the germline V gene. V gave up 6 bases and J gave up 2 bases; unmatched junction bases: 1. There are 13 residues in the CDR3. CDR3 bases: TGTGCCATCAGACAGGGGGCAAACACTGAAGCTTTCTTT. As protein: CAIRQGANTEAFF.

This clonotype was seen more than once but under ten times. The chain joins TRBV29-1 to TRBJ2-1; 11 bases agree with TRBD2. The trim removed 0 bases at V and 4 bases at J, leaving 8 bases unmatched. This CDR3 is 17 amino acids long. Germline-derived CDR1 and CDR2 are SQVTM and ANQGSEA. The DNA of the CDR3 is TGCAGCGTTGAAGATGGGGGGACTAGCGGATGGTACAATGAGCAGTTCTTC. Amino acid sequence: CSVEDGGTSGWYNEQFF.

For this clonotype: A read error may account for a junction end that differs from germline. The chain links TRBV28 to TRBJ2-3; D is perhaps TRBD2 (5 bases). Germline CDR1 is MDHEN and CDR2 is SYDVKM. This CDR3 spans 12 amino acids. CDR3 in DNA: TGTGCCAGCAGTCCCCCAGCGGATACGCACTATTTT. Translated: CASSPPADTHYF.